This T cell receptor beta chain is drawn from a study of control samples from healthy donors and cancer patients. Comments on this clone: This CDR3 is also generated by other DNA sequences in the sample.

The assay was immunoSEQ multiplex PCR, and TCRdb's table has in-frame clones only and misses some. Of fewer than 200,000 clones listed, about 90% are singletons. This CDR3 contains 13 residues. The V gene's germline CDR1 is LNHDA and CDR2 SQIVND (reference sequence). Trimming pared 3 bases from V and 2 bases from J, leaving 7 bases between. The sequence was collected from a woman aged 25 to 45 in good health. Sequenced material: blood. The V and J genes are TRBV19 and TRBJ1-2; D is unclear. For the CDR3, the DNA is TGTGCCAGTAGTATTGGCAGAAACTATGGCTACACCTTC. Its translation: CASSIGRNYGYTF.